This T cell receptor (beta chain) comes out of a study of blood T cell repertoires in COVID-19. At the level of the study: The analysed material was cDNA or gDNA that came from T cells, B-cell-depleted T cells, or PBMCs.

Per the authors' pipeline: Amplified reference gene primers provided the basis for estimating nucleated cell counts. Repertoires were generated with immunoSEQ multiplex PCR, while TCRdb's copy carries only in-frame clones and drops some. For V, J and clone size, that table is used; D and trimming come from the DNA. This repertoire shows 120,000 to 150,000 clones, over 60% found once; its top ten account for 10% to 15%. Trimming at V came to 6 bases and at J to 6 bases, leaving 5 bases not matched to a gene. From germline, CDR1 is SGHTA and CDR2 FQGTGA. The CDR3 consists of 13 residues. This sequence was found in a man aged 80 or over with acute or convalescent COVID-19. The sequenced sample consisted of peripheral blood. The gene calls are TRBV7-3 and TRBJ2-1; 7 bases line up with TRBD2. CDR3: CASRKGGTNEQFF. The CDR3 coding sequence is TGTGCCAGCAGGAAGGGAGGGACCAATGAGCAGTTCTTC.